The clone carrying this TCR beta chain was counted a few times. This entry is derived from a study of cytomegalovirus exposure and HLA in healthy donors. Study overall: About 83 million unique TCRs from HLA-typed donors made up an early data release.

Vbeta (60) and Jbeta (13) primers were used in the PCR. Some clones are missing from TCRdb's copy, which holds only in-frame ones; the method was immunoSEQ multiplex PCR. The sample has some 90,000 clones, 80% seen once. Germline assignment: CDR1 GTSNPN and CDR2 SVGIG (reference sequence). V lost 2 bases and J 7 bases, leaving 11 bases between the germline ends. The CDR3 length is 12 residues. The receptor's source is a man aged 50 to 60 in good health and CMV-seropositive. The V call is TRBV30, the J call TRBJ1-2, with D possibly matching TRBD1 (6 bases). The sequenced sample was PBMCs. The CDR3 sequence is CAWSKGGVGYTF. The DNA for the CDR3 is TGTGCCTGGAGTAAAGGGGGAGTTGGCTACACCTTC.